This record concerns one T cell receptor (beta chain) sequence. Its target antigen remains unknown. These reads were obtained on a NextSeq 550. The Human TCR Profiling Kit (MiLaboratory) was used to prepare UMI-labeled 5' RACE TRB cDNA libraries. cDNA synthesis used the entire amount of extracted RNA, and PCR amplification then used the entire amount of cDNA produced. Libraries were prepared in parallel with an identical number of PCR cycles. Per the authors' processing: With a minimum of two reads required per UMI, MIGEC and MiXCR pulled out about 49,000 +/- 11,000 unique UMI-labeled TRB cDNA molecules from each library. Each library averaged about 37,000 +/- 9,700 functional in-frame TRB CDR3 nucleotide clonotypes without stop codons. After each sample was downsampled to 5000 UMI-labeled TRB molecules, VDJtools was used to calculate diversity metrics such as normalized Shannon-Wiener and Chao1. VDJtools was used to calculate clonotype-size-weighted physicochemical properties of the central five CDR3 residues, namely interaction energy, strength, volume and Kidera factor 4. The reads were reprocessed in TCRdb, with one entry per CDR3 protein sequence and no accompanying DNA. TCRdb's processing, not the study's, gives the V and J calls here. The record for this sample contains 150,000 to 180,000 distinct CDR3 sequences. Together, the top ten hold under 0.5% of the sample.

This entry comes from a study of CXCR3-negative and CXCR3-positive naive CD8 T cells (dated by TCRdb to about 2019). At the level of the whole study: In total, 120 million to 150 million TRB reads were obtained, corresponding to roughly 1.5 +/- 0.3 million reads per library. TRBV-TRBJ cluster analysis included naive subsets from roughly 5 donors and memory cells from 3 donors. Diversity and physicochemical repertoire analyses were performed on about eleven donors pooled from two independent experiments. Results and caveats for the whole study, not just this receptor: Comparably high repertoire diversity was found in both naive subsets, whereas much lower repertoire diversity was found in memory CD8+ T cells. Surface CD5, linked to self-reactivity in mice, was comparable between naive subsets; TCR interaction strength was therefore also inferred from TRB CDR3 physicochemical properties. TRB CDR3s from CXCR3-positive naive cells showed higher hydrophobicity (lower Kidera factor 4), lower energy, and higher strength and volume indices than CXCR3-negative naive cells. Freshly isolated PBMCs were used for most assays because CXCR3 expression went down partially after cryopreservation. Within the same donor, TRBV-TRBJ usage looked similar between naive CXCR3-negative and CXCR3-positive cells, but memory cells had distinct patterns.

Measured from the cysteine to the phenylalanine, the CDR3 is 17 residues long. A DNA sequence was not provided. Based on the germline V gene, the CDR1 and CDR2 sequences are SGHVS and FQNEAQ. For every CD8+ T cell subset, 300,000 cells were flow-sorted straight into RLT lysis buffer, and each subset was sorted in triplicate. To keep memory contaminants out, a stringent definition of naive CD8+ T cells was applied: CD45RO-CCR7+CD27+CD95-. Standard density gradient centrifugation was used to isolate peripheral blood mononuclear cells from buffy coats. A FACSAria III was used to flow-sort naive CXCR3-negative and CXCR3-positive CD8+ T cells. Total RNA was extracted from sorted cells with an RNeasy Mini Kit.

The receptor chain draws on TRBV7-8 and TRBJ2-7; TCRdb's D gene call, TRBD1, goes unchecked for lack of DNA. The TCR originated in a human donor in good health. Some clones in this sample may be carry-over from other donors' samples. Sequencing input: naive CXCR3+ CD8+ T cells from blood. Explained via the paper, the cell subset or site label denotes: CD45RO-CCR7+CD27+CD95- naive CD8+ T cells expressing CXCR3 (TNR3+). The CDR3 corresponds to CASSLVPQTGGEHEQYF.